The rows below give T cell receptor beta chains drawn from one sample of a study of T cell responses to AZD1222 COVID-19 vaccine. Clones were sequenced by immunoSEQ multiplex PCR, and TCRdb holds only the in-frame ones, with some missing. The sample lists over 130,000 clones; roughly 92% were seen once. The sequencing used peripheral blood, collected 28 days after the second AZD1222 dose. The receptors stem from an adult who received the AZD1222 COVID-19 vaccine. The CDR3 runs from the conserved cysteine through the conserved F or W. Each record gives: V gene, D gene, CDR3 length, J gene, clone size, CDR3 protein, CDR3 DNA. The D gene is left open where the match is weak. Size values are once, few and many counts, or a class for expanded clones, and some rows have none.

TRBV2,.,13,TRBJ1-1,.,CASKGPGATEAFF,TGTGCCAGCAAAGGCCCTGGGGCTACTGAAGCTTTCTTT
TRBV6-6,.,16,TRBJ2-6,once,CASSPGLFSGANVLTF,TGTGCCAGCAGTCCGGGACTTTTCTCTGGGGCCAACGTCCTGACTTTC
TRBV19,.,16,TRBJ1-5,few,CASRPLTGHSNQPQHF,TGTGCCAGTAGGCCCCTAACAGGGCATAGCAATCAGCCCCAGCATTTT
TRBV19,.,14,TRBJ1-1,.,CASSPVQGNTEAFF,TGTGCCAGTAGCCCGGTCCAGGGTAACACTGAAGCTTTCTTT
TRBV5-1,.,15,TRBJ2-2,.,CASSFRGTNTGELFF,TGCGCCAGCAGCTTTCGTGGTACGAACACCGGGGAGCTGTTTTTT
TRBV10-3,.,15,TRBJ1-2,once,CAISEEFRGAYGYTF,TGTGCCATCAGTGAGGAGTTTCGGGGGGCCTATGGCTACACCTTC
TRBV28,.,13,TRBJ2-1,.,CASSSNREDEQFF,TGTGCCAGCAGTTCCAACAGGGAGGATGAGCAGTTCTTC
TRBV9,.,14,TRBJ1-5,.,CASSLGDSNQPQHF,TGTGCCAGCAGCTTAGGGGATAGCAATCAGCCCCAGCATTTT
TRBV5-8,TRBD1,15,TRBJ1-1,.,CASSLGQGTNTEAFF,TGTGCCAGCAGCTTGGGACAGGGAACGAACACTGAAGCTTTCTTT
TRBV5-1,.,15,TRBJ1-3,.,CASSLEGGYRNTIYF,TGCGCCAGCAGCTTGGAAGGTGGTTATAGGAACACCATATATTTT
TRBV15,TRBD2,16,TRBJ2-7,.,CATSRDRRGSGNEQYF,TGTGCCACCAGCAGAGATCGCCGGGGAAGCGGGAACGAGCAGTACTTC
TRBV5-1,TRBD1,15,TRBJ1-2,once,CASSWGTGSNYGYTF,TGCGCCAGCAGCTGGGGGACAGGGAGCAACTATGGCTACACCTTC
TRBV5-8,.,15,TRBJ2-1,.,CASSLVGSSYNEQFF,TGTGCCAGCAGCTTGGTAGGGAGTAGCTACAATGAGCAGTTCTTC
TRBV5-1,TRBD2,15,TRBJ2-5,.,CASSLEAGGSETQYF,TGCGCCAGCAGCTTGGAGGCGGGAGGGTCGGAGACCCAGTACTTC
TRBV19,.,16,TRBJ1-3,once,CASSIGFGATGNTIYF,TGTGCCAGTAGTATAGGCTTCGGGGCGACGGGAAACACCATATATTTT
TRBV6-6,.,13,TRBJ1-1,.,CASSPIMNTEAFF,TGTGCCAGCAGTCCCATCATGAACACTGAAGCTTTCTTT
TRBV5-1,TRBD1,14,TRBJ1-4,.,CASSSGQGYEKLFF,TGCGCCAGCAGCTCGGGACAGGGGTATGAAAAACTGTTTTTT
TRBV7-2,.,17,TRBJ1-1,.,CASSLAVWGERNTEAFF,TGTGCCAGCAGCTTAGCGGTTTGGGGGGAAAGGAACACTGAAGCTTTCTTT
TRBV5-6,.,13,TRBJ2-2,.,CASSLLNTGELFF,TGTGCCAGCAGCTTGCTGAACACCGGGGAGCTGTTTTTT
TRBV5-5,.,15,TRBJ2-7,.,CASSLAGRISYEQYF,TGTGCCAGCAGCTTGGCCGGGCGGATCTCCTACGAGCAGTACTTC
TRBV24-1,.,15,TRBJ1-1,.,CATSDSGDPNTEAFF,TGTGCCACCAGTGATTCCGGAGATCCGAACACTGAAGCTTTCTTT
TRBV27,.,17,TRBJ1-4,.,CASSLWPPGRTNEKLFF,TGTGCCAGCAGTTTATGGCCCCCGGGCCGCACTAATGAAAAACTGTTTTTT
TRBV15,.,14,TRBJ1-2,.,CATSRDGLSGRYTF,TGTGCCACCAGCAGAGATGGGCTGTCTGGGCGCTACACCTTC
TRBV9,.,15,TRBJ1-3,.,CASSVDWGPGNTIYF,TGTGCCAGCAGCGTAGATTGGGGACCTGGAAACACCATATATTTT
TRBV10-3,TRBD1,14,TRBJ2-3,.,CAIKRQGGTDTQYF,TGTGCCATCAAGAGACAGGGTGGCACAGATACGCAGTATTTT
TRBV19,.,18,TRBJ1-5,.,CASSIRRGANRGNQPQHF,TGTGCCAGTAGTATTCGGCGCGGAGCTAACCGGGGCAATCAGCCCCAGCATTTT
TRBV18,.,14,TRBJ1-1,.,CASSPGSPGTEAFF,TGTGCCAGCTCACCTGGGAGTCCTGGGACTGAAGCTTTCTTT
TRBV5-1,.,13,TRBJ2-7,.,CASSLGGPPEQYF,TGCGCCAGCAGCTTGGGTGGTCCCCCCGAGCAGTACTTC
TRBV2,.,13,TRBJ2-2,.,CASSVENTGELFF,TGTGCCAGCAGTGTGGAGAACACCGGGGAGCTGTTTTTT
TRBV6-4,.,13,TRBJ1-2,.,CASSDQGGYGYTF,TGTGCCAGCAGTGATCAGGGAGGCTATGGCTACACCTTC
TRBV7-2,.,11,TRBJ2-1,.,CASILGLVQFF,TGTGCCAGCATCCTGGGCCTGGTGCAGTTCTTC
TRBV7-3,TRBD1,14,TRBJ1-2,.,CASSSTGGVYGYTF,TGTGCCAGCAGCTCGACAGGGGGCGTCTATGGCTACACCTTC
TRBV15,TRBD2,15,TRBJ2-1,.,CATSRDASGYNEQFF,TGTGCCACCAGCAGAGATGCTAGCGGCTACAATGAGCAGTTCTTC
TRBV7-2,.,13,TRBJ2-2,.,CASRLRMTGELFF,TGTGCCAGCAGATTACGGATGACCGGGGAGCTGTTTTTT
TRBV6-5,.,13,TRBJ1-1,.,CASSYNQNTEAFF,TGTGCCAGCAGTTACAACCAGAACACTGAAGCTTTCTTT
TRBV21-1,.,18,TRBJ2-1,.,CASSKAGGASPRGNEQFF,TGTGCCAGCAGCAAAGCGGGCGGAGCGTCTCCCCGCGGGAATGAGCAGTTCTTC
TRBV7-8,.,14,TRBJ2-7,.,CASSLVAVGYEQYF,TGTGCCAGCAGCTTAGTAGCGGTGGGTTACGAGCAGTACTTC
TRBV7-3,.,13,TRBJ1-1,.,CASSLQLNTEAFF,TGTGCCAGCAGCTTACAGCTGAACACTGAAGCTTTCTTT
TRBV6-6,.,13,TRBJ1-5,.,CASSYSEAQPQHF,TGTGCCAGCAGTTACTCGGAGGCACAGCCCCAGCATTTT
TRBV6-2/TRBV6-3,.,14,TRBJ2-1,.,CASSDLVDYNEQFF,TGTGCCAGCAGTGATTTAGTGGACTACAATGAGCAGTTCTTC